Only a few counts were recorded for the clone carrying this TCR beta chain. Antigen specificity is unknown. These data belong to a study of T cells in Graves' hyperthyroidism and ophthalmopathy. Whole-study findings and limits: Researchers report that a 13 V-J model separated ophthalmopathy from stable hyperthyroidism.

TCR beta CDR3 region amplification was performed from RNA transcripts. The HTBI set primed first-round TCR CDR3 RT-PCR. TCRdb processed the multiplex PCR reads anew with MiXCR; each CDR3 protein has one entry. Among hundreds of thousands of distinct CDR3 sequences listed, 18% were seen once. Uncontrolled infection, other autoimmune disease, pregnancy or lactation barred patients from enrollment. Every diagnosis used clinical symptoms, serum thyroxine and TRAb, thyroid ultrasound and orbital computed tomography. This TCR came from a woman aged 50 to 65 with Graves' hyperthyroidism that later progressed to Graves' ophthalmopathy. What was sequenced was blood.

The CDR3 here is CASSSDSRMRPLGYTF. The DNA for the CDR3 is TGCGCCAGCAGCTCAGATTCGAGAATGAGACCCCTTGGCTACACCTTC. The chain employs TRBV5-1 and TRBJ1-2; no clear D gene. V was trimmed by 3 bases and J by 7 bases, leaving 22 bases between them. From germline, CDR1 is SGHRS and CDR2 YFSETQ. The CDR3 extends over 16 amino acids.